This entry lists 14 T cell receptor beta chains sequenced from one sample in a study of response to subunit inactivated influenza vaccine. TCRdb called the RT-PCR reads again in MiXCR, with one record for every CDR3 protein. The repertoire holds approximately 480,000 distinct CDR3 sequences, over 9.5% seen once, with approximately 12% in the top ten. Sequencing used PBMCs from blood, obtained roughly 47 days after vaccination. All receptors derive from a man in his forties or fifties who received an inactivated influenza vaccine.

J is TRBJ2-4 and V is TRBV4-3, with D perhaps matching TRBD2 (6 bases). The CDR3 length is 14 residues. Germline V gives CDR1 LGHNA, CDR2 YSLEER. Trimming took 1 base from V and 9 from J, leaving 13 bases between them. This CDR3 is CASSQVGGIGIQYF. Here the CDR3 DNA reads TGCGCCAGCAGCCAAGTTGGGGGGATCGGCATTCAGTACTTC.

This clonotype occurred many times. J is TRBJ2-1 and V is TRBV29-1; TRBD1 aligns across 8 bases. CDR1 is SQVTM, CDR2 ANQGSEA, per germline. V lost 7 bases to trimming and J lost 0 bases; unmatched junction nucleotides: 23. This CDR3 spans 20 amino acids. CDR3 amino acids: CSAQGQGRIDGASSYNEQFF. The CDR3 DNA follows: TGCAGCGCCCAAGGACAGGGTAGAATAGACGGGGCGAGCTCCTACAATGAGCAGTTCTTC.

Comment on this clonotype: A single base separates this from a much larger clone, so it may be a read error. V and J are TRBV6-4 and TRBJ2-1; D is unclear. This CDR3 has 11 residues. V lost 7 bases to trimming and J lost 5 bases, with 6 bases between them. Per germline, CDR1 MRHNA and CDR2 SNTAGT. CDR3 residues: CASTLDNEQFF. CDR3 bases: TGTGCCAGCACCTTAGACAATGAGCAGTTCTTC.

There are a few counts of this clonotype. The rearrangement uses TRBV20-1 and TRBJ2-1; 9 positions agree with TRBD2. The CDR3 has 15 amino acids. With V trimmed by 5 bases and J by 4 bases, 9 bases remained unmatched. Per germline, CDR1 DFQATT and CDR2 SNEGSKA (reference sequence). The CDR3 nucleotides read TGCAGTGCTGGCGCGGGAGGGGCGGATTACAATGAGCAGTTCTTC. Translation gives CSAGAGGADYNEQFF.

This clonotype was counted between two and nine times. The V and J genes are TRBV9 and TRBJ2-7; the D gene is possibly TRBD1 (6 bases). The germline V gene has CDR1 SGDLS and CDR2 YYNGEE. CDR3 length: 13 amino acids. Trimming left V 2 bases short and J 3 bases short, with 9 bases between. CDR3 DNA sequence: TGTGCCAGCAGCGTCCGGGACAACTACGAGCAGTACTTC. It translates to CASSVRDNYEQYF.

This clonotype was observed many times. As DNA, the CDR3 is TGCAGCGTTGAACCTACTGGCCTCCATGGCTACACCTTC. Protein: CSVEPTGLHGYTF. This chain uses TRBV29-1 with TRBJ1-2; no firm D call. V shed 2 bases and J shed 6 bases, with 13 bases lying between them. There are 13 residues in the CDR3. Germline V gene data show CDR1 as SQVTM and CDR2 as ANQGSEA.

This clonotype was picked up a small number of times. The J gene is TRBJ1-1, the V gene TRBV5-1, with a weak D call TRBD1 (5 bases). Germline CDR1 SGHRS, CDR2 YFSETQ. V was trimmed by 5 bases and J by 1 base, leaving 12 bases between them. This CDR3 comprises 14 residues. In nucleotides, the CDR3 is TGCGCCAGCAGAGAAGGACAAGAGAACACTGAAGCTTTCTTT. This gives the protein CASREGQENTEAFF.

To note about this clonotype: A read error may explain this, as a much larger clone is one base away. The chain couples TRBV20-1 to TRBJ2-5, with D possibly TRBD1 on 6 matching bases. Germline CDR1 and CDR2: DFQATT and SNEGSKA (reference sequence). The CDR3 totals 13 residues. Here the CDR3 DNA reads TGCAATATATCCAGGACAGTAAAAGAGACCCAGTACTTC. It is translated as CNISRTVKETQYF.

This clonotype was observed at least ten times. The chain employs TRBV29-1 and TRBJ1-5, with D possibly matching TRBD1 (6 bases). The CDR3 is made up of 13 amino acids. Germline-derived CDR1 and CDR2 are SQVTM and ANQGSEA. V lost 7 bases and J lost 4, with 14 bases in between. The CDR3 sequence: CSAQGQGNQPQHF. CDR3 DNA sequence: TGCAGCGCCCAGGGACAAGGAAATCAGCCCCAGCATTTT. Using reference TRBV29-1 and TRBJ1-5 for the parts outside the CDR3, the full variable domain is SAVISQKPSRDICQRGTSLTIQCQVDSQVTMMFWYRQQPGQSLTLIATANQGSEATYESGFVIDKFPISRPNLTFSTLTVSNMSPEDSSIYLCSAQGQGNQPQHFGDGTRLSIL.

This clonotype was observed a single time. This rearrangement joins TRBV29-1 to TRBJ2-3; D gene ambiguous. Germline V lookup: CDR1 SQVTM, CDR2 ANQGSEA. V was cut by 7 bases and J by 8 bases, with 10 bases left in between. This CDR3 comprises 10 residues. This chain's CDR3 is CSGWQSTQYF. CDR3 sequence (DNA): TGCAGCGGGTGGCAGTCTACGCAGTATTTT.

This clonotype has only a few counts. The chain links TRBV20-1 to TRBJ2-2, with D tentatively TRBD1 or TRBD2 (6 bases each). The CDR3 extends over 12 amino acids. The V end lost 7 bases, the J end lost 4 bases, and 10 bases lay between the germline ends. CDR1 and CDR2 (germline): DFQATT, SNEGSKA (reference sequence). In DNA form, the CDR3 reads TGCAGTGGGGGGGCGGCCACCGGGGAGCTGTTTTTT. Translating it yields CSGGAATGELFF.

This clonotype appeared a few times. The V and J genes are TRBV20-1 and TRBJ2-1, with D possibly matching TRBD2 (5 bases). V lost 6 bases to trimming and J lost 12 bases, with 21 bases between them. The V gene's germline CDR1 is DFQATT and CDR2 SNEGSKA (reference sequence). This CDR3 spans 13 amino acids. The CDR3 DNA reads TGCAGTGCCACCCCCTACTCAGACGCGGGGCAGTTCTTC. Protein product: CSATPYSDAGQFF.

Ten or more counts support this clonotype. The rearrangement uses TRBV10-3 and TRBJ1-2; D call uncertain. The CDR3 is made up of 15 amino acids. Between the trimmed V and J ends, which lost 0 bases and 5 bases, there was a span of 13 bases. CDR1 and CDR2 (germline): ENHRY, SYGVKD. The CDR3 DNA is TGTGCCATCAGTGAGTCGAATCGAGGGTCGTATGGCTACACCTTC. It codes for CAISESNRGSYGYTF.

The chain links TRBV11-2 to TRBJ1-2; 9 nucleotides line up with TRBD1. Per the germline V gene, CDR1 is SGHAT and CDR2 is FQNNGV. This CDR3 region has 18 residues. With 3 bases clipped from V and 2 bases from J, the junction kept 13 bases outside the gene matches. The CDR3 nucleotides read TGTGCCAGCAGCTTCTCAACCGGGACAGGGAAGGGGAACTATGGCTACACCTTC. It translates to CASSFSTGTGKGNYGYTF. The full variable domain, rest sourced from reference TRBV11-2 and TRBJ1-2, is EAGVAQSPRYKIIEKRQSVAFWCNPISGHATLYWYQQILGQGPKLLIQFQNNGVVDDSQLPKDRFSAERLKGVDSTLKIQPAKLEDSAVYLCASSFSTGTGKGNYGYTFGSGTRLTVV.